Here is one TCR beta chain with its context. Its matching antigen is unknown. Use of 60 Vbeta and 13 Jbeta primers characterized the PCR. TCRdb's copy holds only in-frame clones and misses some; the assay was immunoSEQ multiplex PCR. Of 130,000 or so clones in the sample, 84% were seen once. The sample belongs to a study of cytomegalovirus exposure and HLA in healthy donors. Study results and limitations: A link between a missense DCLRE1C variant and TCR beta V- and J-gene trimming emerged from a later analysis. Previously analyzed data showed that most TCR beta V segments were productive at a frequency of about 90% or about 30%.

The V end lost 5 bases, the J end lost 3 bases, and 15 bases lay between the germline ends. This CDR3 contains 15 residues. CDR1 and CDR2 from the germline V gene are SGHNT and YYREEE (reference sequence). The source material was PBMCs. The genes are TRBV5-4 and TRBJ2-1; possibly TRBD2 for D (5 bases). This clonotype was sampled from a woman between 18 and 30 years old in good health and CMV-seropositive. The CDR3 sequence: CASRPRDAGYNEQFF. For the CDR3, the DNA is TGTGCCAGCAGACCTCGAGACGCGGGCTACAATGAGCAGTTCTTC.